This TCR beta chain emerged from a study of T-cell memory formation after mild COVID-19. About the study: Clusters were largely donor specific.

Remarks on this clonotype: Its antigen is undetermined.

Findings of the study overall: Clones shrinking from day 15 to 85 showed even CD4/CD8 mixes; later expanders tilted CD4+. For contracting clones, CD4+ ones sat mainly in CM and EM, CD8+ in EMRA.

This CDR3 contains 12 residues. The ends were cut back, 1 base at V and 5 bases at J, with 7 bases in the middle. Germline CDR1 is SQVTM and CDR2 is ANQGSEA. TCR alpha and TCR beta cDNA libraries carrying sample barcodes and UMIs came from 5'RACE with constant-segment primers. TCRdb independently ran MiXCR on the 5' RACE reads; one entry per CDR3 protein. Counted here are approximately 400,000 distinct CDR3 sequences, 18% occurring once; the ten biggest clones make up roughly 21%. This receptor was identified in a man between 18 and 29 years old who had mild COVID-19 (a few samples of this study predate the infection). Cell type and time point are not known. The chain employs TRBV29-1 and TRBJ2-3; D is possibly TRBD2 (5 bases). Sequencing was carried out using PBMCs or a T cell subset sorted from them (not recorded which). The CDR3 region is CSVEVGGDTQYF. The CDR3, as DNA: TGCAGCGTTGAAGTTGGAGGAGATACGCAGTATTTT.